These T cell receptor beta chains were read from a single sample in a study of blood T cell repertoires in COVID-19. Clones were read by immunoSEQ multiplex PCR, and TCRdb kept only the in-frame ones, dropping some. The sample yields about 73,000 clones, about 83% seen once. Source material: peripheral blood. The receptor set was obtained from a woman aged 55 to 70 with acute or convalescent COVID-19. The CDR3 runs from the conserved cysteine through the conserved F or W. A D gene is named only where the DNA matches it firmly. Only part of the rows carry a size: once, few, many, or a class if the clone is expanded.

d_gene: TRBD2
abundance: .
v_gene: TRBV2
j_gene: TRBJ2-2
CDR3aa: CASGLANTGELFF
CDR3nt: TGTGCCAGCGGACTAGCGAACACCGGGGAGCTGTTTTTT

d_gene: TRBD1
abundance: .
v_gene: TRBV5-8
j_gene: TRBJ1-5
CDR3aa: CASSQTGAVPQHF
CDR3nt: TGTGCCAGCAGCCAGACAGGGGCCGTCCCCCAGCATTTT

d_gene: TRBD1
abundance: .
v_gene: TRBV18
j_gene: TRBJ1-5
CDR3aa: CASSRDSPYSNQPQHF
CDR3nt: TGTGCCAGCTCACGGGACAGCCCCTATAGCAATCAGCCCCAGCATTTT

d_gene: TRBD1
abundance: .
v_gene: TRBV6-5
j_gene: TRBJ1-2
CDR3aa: CASSLDREQYGYTF
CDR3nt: TGTGCCAGCAGTCTGGACAGGGAGCAGTATGGCTACACCTTC

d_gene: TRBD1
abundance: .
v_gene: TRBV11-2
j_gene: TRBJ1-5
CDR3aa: CASSFGQGKAQPQHF
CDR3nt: TGTGCCAGCAGCTTCGGACAGGGCAAGGCTCAGCCCCAGCATTTT

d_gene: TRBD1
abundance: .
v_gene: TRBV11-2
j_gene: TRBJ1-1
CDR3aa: CASGSRDRGYTEAFF
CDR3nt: TGTGCCAGCGGCTCGAGGGACAGGGGGTACACTGAAGCTTTCTTT

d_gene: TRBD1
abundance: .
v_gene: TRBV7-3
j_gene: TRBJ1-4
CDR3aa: CASSLLGTENEKLFF
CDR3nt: TGTGCCAGCAGCTTACTAGGGACAGAAAATGAAAAACTGTTTTTT

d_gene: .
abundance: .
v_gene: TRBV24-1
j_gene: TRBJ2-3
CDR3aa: CATSDGRGGTDTQYF
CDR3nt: TGTGCCACCAGTGATGGACGGGGTGGCACAGATACGCAGTATTTT

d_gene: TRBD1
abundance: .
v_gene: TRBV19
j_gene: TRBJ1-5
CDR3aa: CASNDRENQPQHF
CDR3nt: TGTGCCAGTAATGACAGGGAAAATCAGCCCCAGCATTTT

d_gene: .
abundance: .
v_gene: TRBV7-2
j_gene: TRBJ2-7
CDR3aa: CASSFDSGEQYF
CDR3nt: TGTGCCAGCAGCTTCGACTCTGGCGAGCAGTACTTC

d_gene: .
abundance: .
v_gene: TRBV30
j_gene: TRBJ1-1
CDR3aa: CAWSATANTEAFF
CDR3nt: TGTGCCTGGAGTGCAACAGCTAACACTGAAGCTTTCTTT

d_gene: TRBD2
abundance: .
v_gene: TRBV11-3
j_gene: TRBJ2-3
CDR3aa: CASSSGARGSTDTQYF
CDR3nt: TGTGCCAGCAGCTCCGGGGCGCGGGGGAGCACAGATACGCAGTATTTT

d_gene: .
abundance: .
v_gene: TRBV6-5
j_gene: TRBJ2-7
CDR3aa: CASRTRTEPYEQYF
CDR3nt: TGTGCCAGCAGGACCAGGACAGAACCTTACGAGCAGTACTTC

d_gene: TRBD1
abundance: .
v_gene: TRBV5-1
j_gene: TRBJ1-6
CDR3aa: CASSPMTGPLDSPLHF
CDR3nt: TGCGCCAGCAGCCCGATGACAGGGCCTCTAGATTCACCCCTCCACTTT

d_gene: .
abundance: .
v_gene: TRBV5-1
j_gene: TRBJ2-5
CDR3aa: CASSRMEGPKETQYF
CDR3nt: TGCGCCAGCAGCCGGATGGAGGGGCCTAAAGAGACCCAGTACTTC

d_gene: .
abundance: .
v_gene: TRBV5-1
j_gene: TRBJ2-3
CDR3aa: CASSLGVVGGADTQYF
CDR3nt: TGCGCCAGCAGCTTGGGTGTCGTAGGGGGGGCAGATACGCAGTATTTT

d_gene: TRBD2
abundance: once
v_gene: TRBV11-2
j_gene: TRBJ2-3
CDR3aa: CASSRGGTDTQYF
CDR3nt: TGTGCCAGCAGCCGCGGGGGTACAGATACGCAGTATTTT

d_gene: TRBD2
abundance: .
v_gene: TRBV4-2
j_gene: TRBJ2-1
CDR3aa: CASSPSAQAGGPSNEQFF
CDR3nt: TGTGCCAGCAGCCCCTCGGCCCAAGCGGGGGGGCCAAGCAATGAGCAGTTCTTC

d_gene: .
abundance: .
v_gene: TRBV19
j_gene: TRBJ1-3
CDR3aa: CASKSRGPTSGNTIYF
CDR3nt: TGTGCCAGTAAGAGCAGGGGTCCTACCTCTGGAAACACCATATATTTT

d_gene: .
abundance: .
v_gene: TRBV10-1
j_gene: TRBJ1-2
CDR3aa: CASSDQLNYGYTF
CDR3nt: TGCGCCAGCAGTGATCAGTTGAACTATGGCTACACCTTC

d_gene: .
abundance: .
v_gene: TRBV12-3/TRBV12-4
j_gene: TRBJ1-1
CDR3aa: CASSLQTNTEAFF
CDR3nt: TGTGCCAGCAGCTTGCAGACAAACACTGAAGCTTTCTTT

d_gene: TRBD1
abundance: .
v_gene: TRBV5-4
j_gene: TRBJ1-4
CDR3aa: CASSFPGQSNEKLFF
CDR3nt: TGTGCCAGCAGCTTTCCGGGACAGTCGAATGAAAAACTGTTTTTT

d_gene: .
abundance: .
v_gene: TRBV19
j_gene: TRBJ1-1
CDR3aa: CASSIRGARTEAFF
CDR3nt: TGTGCCAGTAGTATCCGGGGGGCGCGGACTGAAGCTTTCTTT

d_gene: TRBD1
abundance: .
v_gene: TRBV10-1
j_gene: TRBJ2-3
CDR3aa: CASSGQGNTQYF
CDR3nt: TGCGCCAGCAGCGGACAGGGTAATACGCAGTATTTT

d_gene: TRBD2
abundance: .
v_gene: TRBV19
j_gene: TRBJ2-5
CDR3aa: CASSLLPSGSYQETQYF
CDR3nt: TGTGCCAGTAGTCTCCTACCTAGCGGGTCGTACCAAGAGACCCAGTACTTC

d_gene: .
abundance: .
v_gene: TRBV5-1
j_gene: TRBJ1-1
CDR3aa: CASSFDRRTEAFF
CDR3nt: TGCGCCAGCAGCTTTGACAGGAGAACTGAAGCTTTCTTT

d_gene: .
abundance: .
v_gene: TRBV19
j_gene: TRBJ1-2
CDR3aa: CASSMNRDYGYTF
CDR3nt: TGTGCCAGTAGTATGAACAGGGACTATGGCTACACCTTC

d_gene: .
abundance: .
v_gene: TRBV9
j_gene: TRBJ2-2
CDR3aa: CASARERGNTGELFF
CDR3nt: TGTGCCAGCGCTAGGGAAAGGGGGAACACCGGGGAGCTGTTTTTT

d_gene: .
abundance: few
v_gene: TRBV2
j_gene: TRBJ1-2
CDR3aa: CASRYRDTEYGYTF
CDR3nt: TGTGCCAGCAGGTACCGGGACACCGAATATGGCTACACCTTC

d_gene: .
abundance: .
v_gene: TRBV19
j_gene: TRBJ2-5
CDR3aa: CASSPNRDQETQYF
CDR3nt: TGTGCCAGTAGTCCGAACAGGGACCAAGAGACCCAGTACTTC

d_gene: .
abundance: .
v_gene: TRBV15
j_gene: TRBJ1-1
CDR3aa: CATREAGAGFVAFF
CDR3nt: TGTGCCACCAGGGAAGCGGGCGCGGGGTTTGTTGCTTTCTTT

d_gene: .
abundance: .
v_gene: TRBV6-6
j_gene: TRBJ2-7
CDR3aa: CASSYPPEEQYF
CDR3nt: TGTGCCAGCAGTTACCCCCCGGAGGAGCAGTACTTC

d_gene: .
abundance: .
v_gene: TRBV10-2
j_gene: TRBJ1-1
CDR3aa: CASSLRTPLRAFF
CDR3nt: TGCGCCAGCAGCCTTAGGACACCCTTGAGGGCTTTCTTT

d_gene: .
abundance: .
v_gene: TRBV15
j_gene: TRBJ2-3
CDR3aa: CATSRELNSRGSTDTQYF
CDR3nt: TGTGCCACCAGCAGAGAACTGAATTCAAGGGGAAGCACAGATACGCAGTATTTT

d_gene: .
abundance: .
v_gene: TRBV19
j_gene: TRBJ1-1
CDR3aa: CASRLGTPSVVIRNTEAFF
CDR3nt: TGTGCCAGTAGGCTCGGGACACCCTCCGTCGTAATTCGGAACACTGAAGCTTTCTTT

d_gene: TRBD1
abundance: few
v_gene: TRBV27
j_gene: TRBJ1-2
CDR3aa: CASRGVGTGEYGYTF
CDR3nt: TGTGCCAGCAGGGGGGTCGGGACAGGGGAGTATGGCTACACCTTC

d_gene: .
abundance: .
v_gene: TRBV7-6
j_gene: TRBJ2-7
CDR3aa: CASSLDGGSLTSYEQYF
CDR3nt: TGTGCCAGCAGCTTAGACGGGGGAAGCCTAACCTCCTACGAGCAGTACTTC

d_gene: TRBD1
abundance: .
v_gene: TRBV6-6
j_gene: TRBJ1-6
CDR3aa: CASSLGQNNSPLHF
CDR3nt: TGTGCCAGCAGTTTGGGACAGAATAATTCACCCCTCCACTTT

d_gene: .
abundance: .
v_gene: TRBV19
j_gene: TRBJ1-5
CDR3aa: CASSLLREQPQHF
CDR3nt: TGTGCCAGTAGTCTGCTCAGGGAACAGCCCCAGCATTTT

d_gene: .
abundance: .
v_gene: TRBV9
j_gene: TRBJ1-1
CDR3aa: CASSVGQGTPGAFF
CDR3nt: TGTGCCAGCAGCGTAGGTCAGGGGACCCCCGGAGCTTTCTTT

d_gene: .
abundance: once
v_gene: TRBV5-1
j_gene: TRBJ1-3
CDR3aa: CASSPEEGNTIYF
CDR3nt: TGCGCCAGCAGTCCAGAGGAGGGAAACACCATATATTTT

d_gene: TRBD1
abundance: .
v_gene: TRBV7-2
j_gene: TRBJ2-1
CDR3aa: CASSLFGQGALTLYNEQFF
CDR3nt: TGTGCCAGCAGCTTGTTCGGACAGGGGGCTCTGACCTTATACAATGAGCAGTTCTTC

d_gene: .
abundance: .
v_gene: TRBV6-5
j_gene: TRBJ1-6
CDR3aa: CASSSDSSASPLHF
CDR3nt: TGTGCCAGCAGTTCCGACAGCTCGGCTTCACCCCTCCACTTT

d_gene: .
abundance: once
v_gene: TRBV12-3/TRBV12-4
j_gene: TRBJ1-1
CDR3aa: CASSRLGEAFF
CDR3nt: TGTGCCAGCAGCCGATTGGGCGAAGCTTTCTTT

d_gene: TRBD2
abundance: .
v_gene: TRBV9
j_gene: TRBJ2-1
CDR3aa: CASSVDGGSSYNEQFF
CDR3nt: TGTGCCAGCAGCGTAGACGGGGGGAGCTCCTACAATGAGCAGTTCTTC

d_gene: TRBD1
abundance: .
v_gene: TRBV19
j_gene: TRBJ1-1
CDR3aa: CASSKSTGTGGTEAFF
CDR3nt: TGTGCCAGTAGTAAATCAACCGGGACAGGGGGCACTGAAGCTTTCTTT

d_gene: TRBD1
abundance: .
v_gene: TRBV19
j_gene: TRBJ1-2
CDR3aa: CASSISRQGWNGYTF
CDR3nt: TGTGCCAGTAGTATTTCGCGACAGGGTTGGAATGGCTACACCTTC

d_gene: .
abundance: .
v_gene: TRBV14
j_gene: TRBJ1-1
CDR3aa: CASSQVPGAEAFF
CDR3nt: TGTGCCAGCAGCCAAGTTCCGGGGGCTGAAGCTTTCTTT

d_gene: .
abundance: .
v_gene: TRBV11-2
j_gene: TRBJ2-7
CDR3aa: CASSLEVRSYEQYF
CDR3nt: TGTGCCAGCAGCTTAGAAGTCAGATCCTACGAGCAGTACTTC

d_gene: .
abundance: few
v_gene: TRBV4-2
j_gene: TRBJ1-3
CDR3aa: CASSQDPPGRVSSSGNTIYF
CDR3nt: TGTGCCAGCAGCCAAGATCCCCCCGGAAGAGTTAGCAGCTCTGGAAACACCATATATTTT

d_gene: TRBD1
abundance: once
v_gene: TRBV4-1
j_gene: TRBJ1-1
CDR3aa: CASSHMDRANTEAFF
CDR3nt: TGCGCCAGCAGCCACATGGACAGGGCTAACACTGAAGCTTTCTTT

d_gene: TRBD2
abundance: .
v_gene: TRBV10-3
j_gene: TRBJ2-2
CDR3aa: CAIRKRGGAGVTGELFF
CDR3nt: TGTGCCATCCGAAAACGCGGGGGGGCTGGGGTCACCGGGGAGCTGTTTTTT